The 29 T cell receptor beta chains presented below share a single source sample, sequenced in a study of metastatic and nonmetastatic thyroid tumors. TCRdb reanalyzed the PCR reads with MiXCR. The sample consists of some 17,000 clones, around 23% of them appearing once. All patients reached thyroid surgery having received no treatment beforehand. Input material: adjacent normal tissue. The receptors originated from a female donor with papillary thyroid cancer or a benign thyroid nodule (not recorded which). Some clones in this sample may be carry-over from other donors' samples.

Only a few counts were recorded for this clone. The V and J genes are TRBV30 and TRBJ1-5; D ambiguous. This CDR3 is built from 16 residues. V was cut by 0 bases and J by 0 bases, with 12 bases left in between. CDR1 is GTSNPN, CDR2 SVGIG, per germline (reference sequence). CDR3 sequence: CAWSVVSFDSNQPQHF. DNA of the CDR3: TGTGCCTGGAGTGTAGTAAGTTTTGATAGCAATCAGCCCCAGCATTTT.

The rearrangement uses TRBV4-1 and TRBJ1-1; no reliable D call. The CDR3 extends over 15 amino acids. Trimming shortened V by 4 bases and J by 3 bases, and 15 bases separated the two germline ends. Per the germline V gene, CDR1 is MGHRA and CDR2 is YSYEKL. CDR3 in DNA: TGCGCCAGCAGCCTGGGGTTTGGGGTATACACTGAAGCTTTCTTT. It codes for CASSLGFGVYTEAFF.

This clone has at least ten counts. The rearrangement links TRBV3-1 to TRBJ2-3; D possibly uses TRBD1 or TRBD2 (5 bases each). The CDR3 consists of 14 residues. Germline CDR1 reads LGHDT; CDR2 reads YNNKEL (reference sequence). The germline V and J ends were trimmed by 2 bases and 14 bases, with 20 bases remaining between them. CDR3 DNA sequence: TGTGCCAGCAGCCAACACCGGGGCGGGCCAGTAGGGTATTTT. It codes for CASSQHRGGPVGYF.

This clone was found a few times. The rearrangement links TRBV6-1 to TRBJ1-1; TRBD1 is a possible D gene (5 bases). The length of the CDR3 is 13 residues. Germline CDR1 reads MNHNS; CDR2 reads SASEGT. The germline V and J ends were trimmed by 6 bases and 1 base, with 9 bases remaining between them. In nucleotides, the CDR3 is TGTGCCAGCAGCTATGGGGGGAACACTGAAGCTTTCTTT. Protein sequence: CASSYGGNTEAFF.

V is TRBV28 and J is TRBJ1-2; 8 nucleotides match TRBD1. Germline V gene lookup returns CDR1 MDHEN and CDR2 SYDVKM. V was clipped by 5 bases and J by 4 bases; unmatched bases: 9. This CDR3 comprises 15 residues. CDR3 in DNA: TGTGCCAGCAGTCCAAACAGGGGGTCCCTCTATGGCTACACCTTC. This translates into CASSPNRGSLYGYTF.

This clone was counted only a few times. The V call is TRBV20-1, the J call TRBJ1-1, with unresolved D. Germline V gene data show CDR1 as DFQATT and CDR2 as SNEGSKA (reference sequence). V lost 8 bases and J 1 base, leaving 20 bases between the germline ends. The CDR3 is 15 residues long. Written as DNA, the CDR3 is TGCAGTCCCAGGTCCCCGGCGATATCGAACACTGAAGCTTTCTTT. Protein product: CSPRSPAISNTEAFF.

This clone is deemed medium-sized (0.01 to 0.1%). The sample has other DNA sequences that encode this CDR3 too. In nucleotides, the CDR3 is TGTGCCAGCAGCTTAGGAGGACAGGAATCCTACGAGCAGTACTTC. It is translated as CASSLGGQESYEQYF. The gene calls are TRBV7-8 and TRBJ2-7; 7 bases are a match to TRBD1. CDR3 length: 15 amino acids. The germline V gene has CDR1 SGHVS and CDR2 FQNEAQ. V was pared by 1 base and J by 1 base, with 4 bases of the junction left unmatched.

The CDR3 loop is CATSGGMNTEAFF. The CDR3, as DNA: TGTGCCACCTCAGGGGGAATGAACACTGAAGCTTTCTTT. The J gene is TRBJ1-1, the V gene TRBV5-8; the match to TRBD1 covers 7 bases. The CDR3 sequence is 13 residues long. V was clipped by 9 bases and J by 0 bases; unmatched bases: 5. Germline CDR1 and CDR2: SGHTS and YDEGEE.

The CDR3 region has the DNA TGTGCCAGCAGTTTAACAAGCGGGACTAGCGTTCGTTGGGAGACCCAGTACTTC. Amino acid sequence: CASSLTSGTSVRWETQYF. This chain links TRBV27 with TRBJ2-5; TRBD2 matches at 10 bases. This CDR3 is built from 18 residues. Germline loops: CDR1 MNHEY, CDR2 SMNVEV (reference sequence). V lost 2 bases to trimming and J lost 5 bases; unmatched junction nucleotides: 14.

DNA of the CDR3: TGTGCCAGCTGCGTGCTCCTCACAGATACGCAGTATTTT. Protein: CASCVLLTDTQYF. The chain recombines TRBV28 with TRBJ2-3; no firm D call. The CDR3 consists of 13 residues. Between the trimmed V and J ends, which lost 8 bases and 2 bases, there was a span of 11 bases. Per germline, CDR1 MDHEN and CDR2 SYDVKM.

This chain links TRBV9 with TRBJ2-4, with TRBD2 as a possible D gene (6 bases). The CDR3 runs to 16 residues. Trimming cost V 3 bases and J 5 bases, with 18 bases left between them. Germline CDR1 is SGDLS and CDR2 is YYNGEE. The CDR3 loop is CASSARMGGEENIQYF. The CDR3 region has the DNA TGTGCCAGCAGCGCCAGAATGGGGGGAGAGGAAAACATTCAGTACTTC.

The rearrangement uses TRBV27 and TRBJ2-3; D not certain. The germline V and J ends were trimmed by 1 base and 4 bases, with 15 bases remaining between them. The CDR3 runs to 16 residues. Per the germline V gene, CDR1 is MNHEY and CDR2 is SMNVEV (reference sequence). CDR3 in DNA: TGTGCCAGCAGTTTATATCCGGAAATAAGGGCAGATACGCAGTATTTT. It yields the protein CASSLYPEIRADTQYF.

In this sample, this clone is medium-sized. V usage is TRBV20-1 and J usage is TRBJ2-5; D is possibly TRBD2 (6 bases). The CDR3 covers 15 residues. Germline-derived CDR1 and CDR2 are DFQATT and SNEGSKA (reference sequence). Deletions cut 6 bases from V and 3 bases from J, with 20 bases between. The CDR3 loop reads CSAPTASDMEETQYF. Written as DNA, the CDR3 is TGCAGTGCCCCAACCGCTAGCGATATGGAAGAGACCCAGTACTTC.

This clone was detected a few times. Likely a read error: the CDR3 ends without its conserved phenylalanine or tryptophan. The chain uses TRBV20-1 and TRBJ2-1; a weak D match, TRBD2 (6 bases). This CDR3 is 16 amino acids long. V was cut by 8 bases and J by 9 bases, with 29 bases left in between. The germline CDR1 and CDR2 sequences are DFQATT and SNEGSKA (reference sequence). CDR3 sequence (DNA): TGCAGTCTCGAGGGGTCTCGCGGGGATCGCCGAACTGAGCAGTTCGTC. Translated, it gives CSLEGSRGDRRTEQFV.

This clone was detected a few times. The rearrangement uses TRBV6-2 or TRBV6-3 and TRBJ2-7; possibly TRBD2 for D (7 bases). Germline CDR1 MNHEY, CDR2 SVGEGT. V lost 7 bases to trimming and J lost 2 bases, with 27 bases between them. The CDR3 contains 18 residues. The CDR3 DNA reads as TGTGCCAGCACCCCTGGGGGGGCGCGGGGGCTTATCGCCTACGAGCAGTACTTC. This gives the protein CASTPGGARGLIAYEQYF.

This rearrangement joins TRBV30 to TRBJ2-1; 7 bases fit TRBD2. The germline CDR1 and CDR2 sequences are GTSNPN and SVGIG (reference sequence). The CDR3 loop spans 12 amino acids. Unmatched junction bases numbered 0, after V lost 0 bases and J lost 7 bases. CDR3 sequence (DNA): TGTGCCTGGAGTGTAGCGGGGAATGAGCAGTTCTTC. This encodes CAWSVAGNEQFF.

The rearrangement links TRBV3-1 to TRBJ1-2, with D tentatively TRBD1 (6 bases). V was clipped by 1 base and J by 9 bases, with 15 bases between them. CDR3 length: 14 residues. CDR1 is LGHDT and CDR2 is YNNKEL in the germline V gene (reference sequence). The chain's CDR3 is CASSQGRGAQSYTF. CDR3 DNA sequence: TGTGCCAGCAGCCAAGGTCGGGGGGCGCAAAGCTACACCTTC.

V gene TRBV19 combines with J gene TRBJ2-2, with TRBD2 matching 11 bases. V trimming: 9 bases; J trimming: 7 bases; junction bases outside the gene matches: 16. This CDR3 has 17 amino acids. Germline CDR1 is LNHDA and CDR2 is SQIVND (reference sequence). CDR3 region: CARDPGLAERPNGELFF. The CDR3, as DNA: TGTGCCAGGGACCCGGGACTAGCGGAAAGACCCAACGGGGAGCTGTTTTTT.

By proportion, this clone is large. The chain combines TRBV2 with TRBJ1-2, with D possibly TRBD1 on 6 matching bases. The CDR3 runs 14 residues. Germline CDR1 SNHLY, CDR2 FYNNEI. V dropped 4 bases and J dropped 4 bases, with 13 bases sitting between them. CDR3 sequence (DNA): TGTGCCAGCAGTGTAGGTCCAGGGGTCTATGGCTACACCTTC. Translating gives CASSVGPGVYGYTF.

The CDR3 here is CASSVGLAGEGSSYNEQFF. The DNA for the CDR3 is TGTGCCAGCAGTGTGGGACTAGCGGGAGAGGGGTCCTCCTACAATGAGCAGTTCTTC. This chain uses TRBV2 with TRBJ2-1, with 14 bases that match TRBD2. V trimming: 4 bases; J trimming: 0 bases; junction bases outside the gene matches: 8. The CDR3 contains 19 residues. CDR1 and CDR2 (germline): SNHLY, FYNNEI.

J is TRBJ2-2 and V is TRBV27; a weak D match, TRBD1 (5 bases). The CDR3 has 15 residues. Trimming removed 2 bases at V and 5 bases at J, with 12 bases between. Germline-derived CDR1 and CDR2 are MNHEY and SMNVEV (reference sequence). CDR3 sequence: CASSLRYPGTGELFF. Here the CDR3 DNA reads TGTGCCAGCAGTTTACGGTACCCAGGGACCGGGGAGCTGTTTTTT.

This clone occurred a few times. CDR3 in amino acids: CASSLWEAPQTDTQYF. The DNA for the CDR3 is TGTGCCAGCAGTTTGTGGGAGGCTCCCCAAACAGATACGCAGTATTTT. The rearrangement uses TRBV28 and TRBJ2-3, with D maybe TRBD2 (6 bases). Germline V lookup: CDR1 MDHEN, CDR2 SYDVKM. The germline V and J ends were trimmed by 3 bases and 3 bases, with 16 bases remaining between them. This CDR3 is 16 amino acids long.

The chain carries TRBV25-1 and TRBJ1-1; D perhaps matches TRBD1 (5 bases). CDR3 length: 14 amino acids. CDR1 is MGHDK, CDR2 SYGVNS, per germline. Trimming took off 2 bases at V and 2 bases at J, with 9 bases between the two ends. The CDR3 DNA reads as TGTGCCAGCAGTGAAGGGGGTTTAAACACTGAAGCTTTCTTT. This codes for CASSEGGLNTEAFF.

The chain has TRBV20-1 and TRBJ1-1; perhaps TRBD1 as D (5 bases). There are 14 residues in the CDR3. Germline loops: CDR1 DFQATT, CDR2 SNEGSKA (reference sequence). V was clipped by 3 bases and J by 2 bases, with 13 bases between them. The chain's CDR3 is CSASSGRANTEAFF. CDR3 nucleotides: TGCAGTGCTAGTTCGGGGCGAGCCAACACTGAAGCTTTCTTT.

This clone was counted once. CDR3 in DNA: TGTGCCAGCAGCCCCCTAGCGGGAGATGGCACAGATACGCAGTATTTT. It specifies CASSPLAGDGTDTQYF. The V and J genes are TRBV9 and TRBJ2-3, with 10 positions matching TRBD2. From germline, CDR1 is SGDLS and CDR2 YYNGEE. V gave up 4 bases and J gave up 1 base; unmatched junction bases: 6. CDR3 size: 16 residues.

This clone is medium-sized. CDR3 DNA sequence: TGCAGCGTTGAAGTGCCCTTTGAAGCTTTCTTT. Its translation is CSVEVPFEAFF. The chain employs TRBV29-1 and TRBJ1-1, with D hard to call. The CDR3 is made up of 11 amino acids. V lost 1 base to trimming and J lost 7 bases, with 7 bases between them. Germline V lookup: CDR1 SQVTM, CDR2 ANQGSEA.

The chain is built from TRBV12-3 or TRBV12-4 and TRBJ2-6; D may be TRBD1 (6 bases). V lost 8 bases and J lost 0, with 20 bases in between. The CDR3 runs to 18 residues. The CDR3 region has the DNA TGTGCCAGCGCCTCGAAGACAGGATCGATCTCTGGGGCCAACGTCCTGACTTTC. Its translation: CASASKTGSISGANVLTF.

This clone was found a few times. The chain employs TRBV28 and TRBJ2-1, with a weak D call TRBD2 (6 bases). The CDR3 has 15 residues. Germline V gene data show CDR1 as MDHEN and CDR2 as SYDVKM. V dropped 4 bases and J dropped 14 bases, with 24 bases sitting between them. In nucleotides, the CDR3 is TGTGCCAGCAGTTGGACGACTAGTATAGGAGCGGAGGAGTTCTTC. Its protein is CASSWTTSIGAEEFF.

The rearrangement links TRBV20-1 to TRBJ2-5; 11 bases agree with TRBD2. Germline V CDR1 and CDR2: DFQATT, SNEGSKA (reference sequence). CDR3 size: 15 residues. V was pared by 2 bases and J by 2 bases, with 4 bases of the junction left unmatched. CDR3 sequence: CSARFSGREQETQYF. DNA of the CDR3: TGCAGTGCTAGATTTAGCGGGAGGGAACAAGAGACCCAGTACTTC.